This TCR beta chain was profiled in a study of identical twins listed by TCRdb under 2016. At the level of the whole study: To test whether fetal clonotypes persist, the study used deep sequencing on TCR alpha and beta repertoires from monozygotic twins, unrelated adults of various ages, and cord blood. To rule out contamination, the twin experiments were replicated at different times with different library preparation protocols.

As concerns this clonotype: No antigen is known for it. No per-base quality is available; no much larger clone lies one base away.

Every donor was a healthy Caucasian. Three pairs of female monozygotic twins, all aged 18 to 29 years, were included in the twin cohort. Peripheral blood mononuclear cells were the source from which RNA for the TCR libraries was isolated. Study-wide findings and limitations: Abundant cord blood beta clonotypes had fewer insertions, young adult naive repertoires showed a similar but weaker trend, and memory repertoires showed no such trend. Out-of-frame TCR alpha sequences shared between twins showed an excess of low generation-probability sequences compared with coincidental sharing between unrelated individuals. Invariant T cells such as MAIT and iNKT could partly confound zero-insertion analyses, though diverse VJ usage argued against this for most clonotypes. Because the same donors could not be followed over many years, the conclusions depended on cross-sectional statistical analysis. Excess twin sharing in beta out-of-frame sequences was weaker because fewer shared sequences lowered the signal-to-noise ratio. In monozygotic twins, out-of-frame TCR alpha sharing was systematically underestimated by recombination models, although the models agreed with sharing between unrelated individuals.

The library relied on 5' RACE. Sequencing was performed on an Illumina HiSeq 2000. A universal primer binding site was introduced by template switching, and a unique molecular identifier was present in the final cDNA, enabling accurate counting of TCR cDNA molecules. Specific primers in the conserved constant-segment region were used to synthesize first-strand cDNA for the TCR alpha and beta chains. To control for contamination, each cDNA library was double barcoded with a SMART-Mk sample barcode plus Illumina barcodes. Two successive PCR steps introduced TruSeq adapter sequences along with Illumina sample barcodes. The Illumina HiSeq platform was used with custom primers to sequence TCR alpha and beta cDNA libraries. From the authors' description of their analysis: MiGEC processed the raw reads to extract unique molecular identifiers, while MiXCR was used to determine the CDR3 positions. For each individual, recombination models were inferred using an EM algorithm with the repgenHMM and IGoR tools. The tcR package in R was used for shared clonotype analysis, with sharing normalized by the product of cloneset sizes. To study raw recombination without the effects of thymic and clonal selection, out-of-frame nonproductive sequences were analyzed. Using fastp at Q25 and MiXCR, TCRdb reprocessed the public reads and kept productive beta chains. Every entry covers one CDR3 protein and lists the most common genes and DNA from its rows. These V and J calls are TCRdb output, not the study's own analysis. The sample profile shows about 660,000 distinct CDR3 sequences; 8.6% of them were found once. The ten largest clones add up to roughly 0.9% of the sample.

V is pared back by 2 bases and J by 0 bases, with 9 bases lying between the germline termini. From the cysteine through the phenylalanine, the CDR3 covers 15 amino acids. The entry retains the CDR3 DNA only, 45 bases that are in frame from base 1. From the germline V gene (reference sequence), CDR1 is SGHKS and CDR2 is YYEKEE. These data were also filed under a second study, of yellow fever vaccine responses in identical twins. That second publication adds: According to the authors, in identical twins the way T cells responded to vaccination appeared partly convergent and partly personalized. In identical twins, the study followed T cell clones that responded to the vaccine with precision.

Sequenced: PBMCs. The chain joins TRBV5-5 to TRBJ2-1; no D gene can be assigned with confidence. This receptor was obtained from a woman under 30 in good health. The CDR3 protein sequence reads: CASSFTESSYNEQFF. The nucleotide sequence is given as TGTGCCAGCAGCTTCACAGAGAGCTCCTACAATGAGCAGTTCTTC.